A single sample is the source of the 4 T cell receptor beta chains below, sequenced in a study of T cell changes during pregnancy in multiple sclerosis (dated by TCRdb to about 2019). Receptors were amplified or captured by the immunoSEQ multiplex PCR assay. TCRdb carries this immuneACCESS record with in-frame sequences only. Its versions omit some clonotypes, under half of them owing to an unresolved V gene in the studies checked, with the rest unexplained. The sample table holds roughly 48,000 clones, of which 80% to 90% were seen once. Clones ranked in the top ten supply roughly 1.2% of the sample. The sequencing used CD4+ T cells from peripheral blood mononuclear cells, collected in the second trimester of pregnancy. Receptors originate from a female donor with multiple sclerosis, enrolled in a pregnancy study.

The gene calls are TRBV7-5 and TRBJ2-7; the table assigns TRBD2, which was not confirmed against the DNA. TRBV7-5 is annotated as a pseudogene. The CDR3 has 17 amino acids. In DNA, the CDR3 is TGTGTCAGAAGCCCAAGAGGTCGGGGATTAAAATTGGCCGAGCAGTACTTC. Its translation is CVRSPRGRGLKLAEQYF.

The rearrangement links TRBV7-9 to TRBJ2-6; no definite D call. V was clipped by 3 bases and J by 0 bases, with 3 bases between them. Germline values: CDR1 SEHNR, CDR2 FQNEAQ (reference sequence). This CDR3 has 14 residues. CDR3 DNA sequence: TGTGCCAGCAGCTTCGTCTCTGGGGCCAACGTCCTGACTTTC. It is translated as CASSFVSGANVLTF.

The chain recombines TRBV7-9 with TRBJ2-7; 8 bases map to TRBD1. The V gene's germline CDR1 is SEHNR and CDR2 FQNEAQ (reference sequence). J gave up 0 bases and V 5 bases, and 3 bases lay outside the gene matches. This CDR3 region has 14 residues. The CDR3 is CASSVGQGSYEQYF. The DNA for the CDR3 is TGTGCCAGCAGCGTAGGACAGGGCTCCTACGAGCAGTACTTC.

This chain links TRBV28 with TRBJ1-3; TRBD1 aligns across 7 bases. The trim removed 2 bases at V and 3 bases at J, leaving 4 bases unmatched. Germline CDR1 MDHEN, CDR2 SYDVKM. The CDR3 runs 15 residues. This CDR3 reads CASSLTGQRGNTIYF. For the CDR3, the DNA is TGTGCCAGCAGTTTAACGGGACAGCGTGGAAACACCATATATTTT.